This T cell receptor (beta chain) is drawn from a study of T cells in Graves' hyperthyroidism and ophthalmopathy. Lactation, pregnancy, other autoimmune disease or uncontrolled infection excluded patients. This sample holds PBMCs from 10 ml fresh peripheral blood. This clonotype showed up many times. Its antigen is undetermined. V lost 6 bases, J lost 8 bases, and 5 bases lay in between. Germline assignment: CDR1 SNHLY and CDR2 FYNNEI. The CDR3 runs 10 residues. TCR beta CDR3 sequences were amplified from RNA transcripts. The TCR CDR3 first-round RT-PCR relied on the HTBI primer set. TCRdb used MiXCR to reprocess the multiplex PCR reads, holding one entry per CDR3 protein. The profile shows some 460,000 distinct CDR3 sequences, roughly 14% of them singletons. Study-wide results and limits: Onset of ophthalmopathy came a median approximately 6 months after the model predicted it. The blood repertoire included most of the expanded thyroid clonotypes above 0.001.

V usage is TRBV2 and J usage is TRBJ1-3; the D is unclear. Sequences were obtained from blood. This TCR was sampled from a woman aged 18-29 years with Graves' hyperthyroidism. This CDR3 is CASSRDTIYF. In nucleotides, the CDR3 is TGTGCCAGCAGCCGGGACACCATATATTTT. Combining the CDR3 with reference TRBV2 and TRBJ1-3 gives the whole variable domain EPEVTQTPSHQVTQMGQEVILRCVPISNHLYFYWYRQILGQKVEFLVSFYNNEISEKSEIFDDQFSVERPDGSNFTLKIRSTKLEDSAMYFCASSRDTIYFGEGSWLTVV.